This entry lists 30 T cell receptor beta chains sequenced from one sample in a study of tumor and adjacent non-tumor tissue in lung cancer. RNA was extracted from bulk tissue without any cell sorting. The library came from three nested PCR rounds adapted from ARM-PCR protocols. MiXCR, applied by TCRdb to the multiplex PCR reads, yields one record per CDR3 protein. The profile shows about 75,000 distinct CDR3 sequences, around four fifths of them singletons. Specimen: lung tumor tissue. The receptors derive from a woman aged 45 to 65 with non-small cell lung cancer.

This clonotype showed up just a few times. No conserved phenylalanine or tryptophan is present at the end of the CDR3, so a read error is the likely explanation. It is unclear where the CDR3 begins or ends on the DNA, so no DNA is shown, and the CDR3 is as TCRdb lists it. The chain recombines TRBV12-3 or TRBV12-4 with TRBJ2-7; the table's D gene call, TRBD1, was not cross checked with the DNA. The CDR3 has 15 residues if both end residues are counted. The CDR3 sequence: CASSGGQGAIYEQYI.

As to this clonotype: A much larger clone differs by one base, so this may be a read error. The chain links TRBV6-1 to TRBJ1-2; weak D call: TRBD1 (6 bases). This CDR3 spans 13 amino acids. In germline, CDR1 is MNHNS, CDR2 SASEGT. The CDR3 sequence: CVSRNTGNYGYTF. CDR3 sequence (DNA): TGTGTCAGCAGGAATACAGGGAACTATGGCTACACCTTC.

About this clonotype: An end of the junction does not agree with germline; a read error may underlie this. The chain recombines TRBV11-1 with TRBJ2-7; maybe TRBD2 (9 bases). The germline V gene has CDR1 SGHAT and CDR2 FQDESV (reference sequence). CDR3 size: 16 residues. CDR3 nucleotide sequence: TGTGTCAGCGGCTATTCCAGGGGGCAGCGGGAGGTCGAGCAGTACTTC. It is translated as CVSGYSRGQREVEQYF.

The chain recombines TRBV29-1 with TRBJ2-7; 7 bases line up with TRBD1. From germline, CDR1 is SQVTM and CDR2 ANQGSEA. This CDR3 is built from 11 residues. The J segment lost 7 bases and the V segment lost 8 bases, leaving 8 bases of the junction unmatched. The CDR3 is CSISRDREQYF. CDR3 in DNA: TGCAGCATCTCCCGGGACAGAGAGCAGTACTTC.

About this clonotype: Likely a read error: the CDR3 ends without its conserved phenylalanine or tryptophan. Here the CDR3 reads CASNGGGYSNQPQHI. CDR3 nucleotides: TGTGCCAGCAACGGCGGGGGCTATAGCAATCAGCCCCAGCATATT. The chain is built from TRBV5-5 and TRBJ1-5, with D possibly TRBD1 on 6 matching bases. CDR1 is SGHKS and CDR2 is YYEKEE in the germline V gene (reference sequence). The CDR3 has 15 residues. V shed 6 bases and J shed 0 bases, with 13 bases lying between them.

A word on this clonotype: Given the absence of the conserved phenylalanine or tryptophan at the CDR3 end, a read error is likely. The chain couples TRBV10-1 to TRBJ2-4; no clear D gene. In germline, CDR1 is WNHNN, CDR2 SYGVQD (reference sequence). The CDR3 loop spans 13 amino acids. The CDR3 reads CAISESLGNIQYL. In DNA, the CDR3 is TGCGCCATCAGTGAGTCCTTGGGTAACATTCAGTACTTA.

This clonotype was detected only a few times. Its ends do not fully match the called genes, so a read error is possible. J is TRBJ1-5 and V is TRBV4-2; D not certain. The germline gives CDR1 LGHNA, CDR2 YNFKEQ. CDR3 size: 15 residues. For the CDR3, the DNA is TGTGCCGGCAGCCAAGCCCAGGACGGCAATCAGCCCCAGCATTTT. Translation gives CAGSQAQDGNQPQHF.

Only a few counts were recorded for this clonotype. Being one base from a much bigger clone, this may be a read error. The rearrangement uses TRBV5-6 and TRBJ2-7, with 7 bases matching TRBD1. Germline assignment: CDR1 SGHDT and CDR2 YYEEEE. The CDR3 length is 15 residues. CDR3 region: CASSYTQGKGYEEYF. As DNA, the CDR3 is TGTGCCAGCAGCTACACACAGGGGAAGGGCTACGAGGAGTACTTC.

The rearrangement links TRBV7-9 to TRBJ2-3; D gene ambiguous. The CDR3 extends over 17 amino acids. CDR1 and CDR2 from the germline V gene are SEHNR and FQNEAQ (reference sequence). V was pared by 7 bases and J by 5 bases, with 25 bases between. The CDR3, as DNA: TGTGCCAGCACCTCCGGCCGCAGCTTTGGGGTTGGAGATACGCAGTATTTT. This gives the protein CASTSGRSFGVGDTQYF.

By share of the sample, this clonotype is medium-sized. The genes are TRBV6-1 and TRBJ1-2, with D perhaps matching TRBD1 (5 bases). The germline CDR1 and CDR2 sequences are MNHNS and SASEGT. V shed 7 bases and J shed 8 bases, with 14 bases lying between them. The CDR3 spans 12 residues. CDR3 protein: CASNPLQGGYTF. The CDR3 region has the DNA TGTGCCAGCAATCCCCTCCAGGGAGGCTACACCTTC.

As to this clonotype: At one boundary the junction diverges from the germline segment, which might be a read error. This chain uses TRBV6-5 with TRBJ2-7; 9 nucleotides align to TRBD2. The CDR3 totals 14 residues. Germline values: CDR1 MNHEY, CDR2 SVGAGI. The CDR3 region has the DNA TGTGCCAGCACCAGCGGGAGGATATCCTACGAGCAGCACTTC. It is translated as CASTSGRISYEQHF.

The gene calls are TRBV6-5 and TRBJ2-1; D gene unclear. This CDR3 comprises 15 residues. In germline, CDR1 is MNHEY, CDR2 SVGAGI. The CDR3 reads CISSSYGPRDNEQFF. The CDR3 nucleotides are TGTATCAGCAGTTCCTACGGGCCAAGGGACAATGAGCAGTTCTTC.

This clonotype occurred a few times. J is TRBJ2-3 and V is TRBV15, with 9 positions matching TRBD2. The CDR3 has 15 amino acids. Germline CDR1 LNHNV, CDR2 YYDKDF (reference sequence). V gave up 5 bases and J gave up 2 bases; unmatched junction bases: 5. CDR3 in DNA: TGTGCCACCAGCCGACAGCGGGAGGCCACAGATACGCAGTATTTT. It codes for CATSRQREATDTQYF.

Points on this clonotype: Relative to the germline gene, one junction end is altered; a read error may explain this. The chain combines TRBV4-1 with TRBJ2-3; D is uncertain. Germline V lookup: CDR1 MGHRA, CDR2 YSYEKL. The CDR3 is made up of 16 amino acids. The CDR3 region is CVSTLRWGKGTDTQYF. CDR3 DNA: TGCGTCAGCACCCTACGGTGGGGTAAGGGAACAGATACGCAGTATTTT.

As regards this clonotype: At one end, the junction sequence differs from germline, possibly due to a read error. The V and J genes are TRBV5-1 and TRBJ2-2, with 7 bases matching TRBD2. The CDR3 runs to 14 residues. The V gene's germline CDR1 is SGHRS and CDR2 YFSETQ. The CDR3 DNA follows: TGCGCCAGCAGCTCTCAGGGTACCAGCGGGGAGCTGCTTTTT. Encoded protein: CASSSQGTSGELLF.

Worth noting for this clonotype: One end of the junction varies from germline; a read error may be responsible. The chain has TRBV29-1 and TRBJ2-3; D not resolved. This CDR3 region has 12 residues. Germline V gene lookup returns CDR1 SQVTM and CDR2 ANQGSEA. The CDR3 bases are TGCAGAGTTGTTTCAAACACGGATACGCAGTATTTT. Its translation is CRVVSNTDTQYF.

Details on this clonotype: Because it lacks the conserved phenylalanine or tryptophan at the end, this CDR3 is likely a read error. For the CDR3, the DNA is TGCGCCAGCAGCTCCCCCCCGGCAGAGACCCAGTACTTA. Protein: CASSSPPAETQYL. The chain joins TRBV5-1 to TRBJ2-5, with D hard to call. The CDR3 has 13 amino acids. Trimming took 3 bases from V and 4 from J, leaving 10 bases between them. Germline V gene data show CDR1 as SGHRS and CDR2 as YFSETQ.

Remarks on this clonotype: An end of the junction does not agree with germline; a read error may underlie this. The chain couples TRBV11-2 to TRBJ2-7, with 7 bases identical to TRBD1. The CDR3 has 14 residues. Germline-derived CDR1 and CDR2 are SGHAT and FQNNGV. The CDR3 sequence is CANSLVRDSYEQCF. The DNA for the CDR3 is TGTGCCAACAGCCTAGTTAGGGACAGCTACGAGCAGTGCTTC.

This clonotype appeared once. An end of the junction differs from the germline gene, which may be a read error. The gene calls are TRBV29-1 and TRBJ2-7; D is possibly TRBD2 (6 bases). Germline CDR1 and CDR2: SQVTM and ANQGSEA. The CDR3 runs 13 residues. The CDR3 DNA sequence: TGCAGCGTCACTCTGGGAGGATTCTACGAACAGTACTTC. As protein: CSVTLGGFYEQYF.

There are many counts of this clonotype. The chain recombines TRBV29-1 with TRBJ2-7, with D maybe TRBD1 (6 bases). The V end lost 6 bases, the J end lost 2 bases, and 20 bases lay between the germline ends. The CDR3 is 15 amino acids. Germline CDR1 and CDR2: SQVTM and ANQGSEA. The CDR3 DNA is TGCAGCGTCGTACCCCGGCAGGGGCTGACCTACGAGCAGTACTTC. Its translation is CSVVPRQGLTYEQYF.

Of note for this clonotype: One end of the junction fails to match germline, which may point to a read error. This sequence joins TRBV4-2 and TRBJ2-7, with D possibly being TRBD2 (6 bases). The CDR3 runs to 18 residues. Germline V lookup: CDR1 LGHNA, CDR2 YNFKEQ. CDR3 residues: CAGSQEGLPGEDRYEQYF. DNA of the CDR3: TGTGCCGGCAGCCAAGAAGGACTACCTGGAGAAGACCGCTACGAGCAGTACTTC.

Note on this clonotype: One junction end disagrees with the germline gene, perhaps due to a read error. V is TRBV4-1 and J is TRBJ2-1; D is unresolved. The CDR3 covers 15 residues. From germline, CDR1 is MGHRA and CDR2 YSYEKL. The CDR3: CASSQVPAERGEQFF. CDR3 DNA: TGCGCCAGCAGTCAAGTACCTGCGGAGCGTGGAGAGCAGTTCTTC.

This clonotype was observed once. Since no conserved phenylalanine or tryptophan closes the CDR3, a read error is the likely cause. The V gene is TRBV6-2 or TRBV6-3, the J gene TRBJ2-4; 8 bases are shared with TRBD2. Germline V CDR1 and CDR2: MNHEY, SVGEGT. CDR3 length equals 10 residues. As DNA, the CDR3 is TGTGCAAGCGGGAGAAGCATTCAGTACTTA. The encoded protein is CASGRSIQYL.

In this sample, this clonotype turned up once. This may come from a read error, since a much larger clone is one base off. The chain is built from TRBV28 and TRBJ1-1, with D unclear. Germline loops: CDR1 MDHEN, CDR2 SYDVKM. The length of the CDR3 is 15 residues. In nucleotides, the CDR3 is TGTGCCAGGAGTTTATATTTAATACAGAACACTGAAGCTTTCTTT. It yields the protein CARSLYLIQNTEAFF.

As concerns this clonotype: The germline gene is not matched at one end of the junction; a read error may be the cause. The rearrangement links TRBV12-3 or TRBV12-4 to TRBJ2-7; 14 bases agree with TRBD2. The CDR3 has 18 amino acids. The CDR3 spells CASSHSLGLAGGGYEQCF. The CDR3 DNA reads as TGTGCCAGCAGTCACTCCCTAGGACTAGCGGGAGGTGGCTACGAGCAGTGCTTC.

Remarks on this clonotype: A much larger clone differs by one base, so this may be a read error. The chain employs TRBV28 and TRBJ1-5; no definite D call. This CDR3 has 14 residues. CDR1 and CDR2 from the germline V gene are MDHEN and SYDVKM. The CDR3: CASGFLDGNQPQHF. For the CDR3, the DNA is TGTGCCAGCGGTTTTTTGGACGGCAATCAGCCCCAGCATTTT.

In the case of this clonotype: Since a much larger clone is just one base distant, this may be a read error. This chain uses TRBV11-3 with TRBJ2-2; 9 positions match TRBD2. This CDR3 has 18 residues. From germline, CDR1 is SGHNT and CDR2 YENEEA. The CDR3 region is CAISSRGAGGYRAGELFF. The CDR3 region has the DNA TGTGCCATCAGCTCCCGGGGAGCGGGAGGATACAGAGCCGGGGAGCTGTTTTTT. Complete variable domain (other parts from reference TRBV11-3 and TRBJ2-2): EAGVVQSPRYKIIEKKQPVAFWCNPISGHNTLYWYLQNLGQGPELLIRYENEEAVDDSQLPKDRFSAERLKGVDSTLKIQPAELGDSAVYLCAISSRGAGGYRAGELFFGEGSRLTVL.

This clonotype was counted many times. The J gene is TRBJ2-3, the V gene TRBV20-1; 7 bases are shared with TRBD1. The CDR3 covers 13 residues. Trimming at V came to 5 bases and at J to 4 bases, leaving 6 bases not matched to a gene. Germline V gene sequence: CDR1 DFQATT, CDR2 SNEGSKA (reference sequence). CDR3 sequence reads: CSADREASDTQYF. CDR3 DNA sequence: TGCAGTGCTGACAGGGAAGCATCAGATACGCAGTATTTT.

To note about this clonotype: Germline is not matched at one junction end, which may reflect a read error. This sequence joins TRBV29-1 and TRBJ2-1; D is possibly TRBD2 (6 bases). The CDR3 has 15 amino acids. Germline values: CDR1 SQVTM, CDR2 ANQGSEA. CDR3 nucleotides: TGCAACGTTGTACTGTCCGGGAGCTCCTACAATGAGCAATTCTTC. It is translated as CNVVLSGSSYNEQFF.

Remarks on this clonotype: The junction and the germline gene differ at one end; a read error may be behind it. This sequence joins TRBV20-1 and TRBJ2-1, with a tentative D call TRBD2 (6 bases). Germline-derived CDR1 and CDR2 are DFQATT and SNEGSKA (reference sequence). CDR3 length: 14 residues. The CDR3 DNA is TGCAGTACTAGATGGGGGGAAACGTGCAATGGGCAGTTCTTC. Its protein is CSTRWGETCNGQFF.